This TCR beta chain came from a study of vaccination and CD4 T cells after COVID-19. General observations from the study: Median counts of SARS-CoV-2-reactive clonotypes increased from about 20 to 38; this difference was not significant.

The Oncomine TCR Beta short-read assay was applied to DNA of cultured CD4+ T cells. TCRdb called the PCR reads again in MiXCR, with one record for every CDR3 protein. The repertoire holds some 25,000 distinct CDR3 sequences, roughly 39% seen once, with 7.2% in the top ten. Treatment given: roughly 11-day PBMC culture with coronavirus spike peptide pools or control peptides (ViraFEST assay). The CDR3 length is 16 residues. The germline CDR1 and CDR2 sequences are SGHNT and YENEEA. V gave up 5 bases and J gave up 7 bases; unmatched junction bases: 9. In regard to this clonotype: Its antigen is unidentified.

The sample was CD4+ T cells from blood, cultured in vitro. The sequence derives from a human donor who had recovered from COVID-19. This sequence joins TRBV11-3 and TRBJ2-1, with 12 bases aligning to TRBD1. The CDR3 sequence is CASSLTGQGASNEQFF. In DNA, the CDR3 is TGTGCCAGCAGCCTGACGGGACAGGGGGCTTCAAATGAGCAGTTCTTC.